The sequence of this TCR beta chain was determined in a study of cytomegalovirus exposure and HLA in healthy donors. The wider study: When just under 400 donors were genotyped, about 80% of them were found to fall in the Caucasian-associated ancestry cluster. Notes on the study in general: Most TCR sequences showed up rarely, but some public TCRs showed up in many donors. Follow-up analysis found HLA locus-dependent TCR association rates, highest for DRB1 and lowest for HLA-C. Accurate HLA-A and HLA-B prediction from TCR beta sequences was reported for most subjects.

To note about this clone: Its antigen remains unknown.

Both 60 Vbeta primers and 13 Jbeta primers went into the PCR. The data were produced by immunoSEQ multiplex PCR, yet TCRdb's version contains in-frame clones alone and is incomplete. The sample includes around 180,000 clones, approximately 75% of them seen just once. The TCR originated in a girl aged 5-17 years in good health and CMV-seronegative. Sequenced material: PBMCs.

The CDR3 sequence is CASSALQGKSSYEQYF. In DNA, the CDR3 is TGTGCCAGCAGCGCTCTCCAGGGAAAGAGCTCCTACGAGCAGTACTTC. The V and J genes are TRBV13 and TRBJ2-7; a possible D gene is TRBD1 (5 bases). This CDR3 is 16 amino acids long. Per the germline V gene, CDR1 is PRHDT and CDR2 is FYEKMQ (reference sequence). V lost 5 bases to trimming and J lost 0 bases, with 17 bases between them.